These 16 T cell receptor beta chains were all obtained from the same sample, sequenced in a study of regulatory and conventional T cells in RAG deficiency. Only in-frame clones appear in the TCRdb table, and some are missing; sequencing was by immunoSEQ multiplex PCR. The sample includes 45,000 or so clones, over 80% seen only once; the top ten take 0.45% to 0.6%. Genomic DNA came from blood conventional CD4+ T cells gated CD25-low CD127-high. These same records also appear under a second study, on regulatory T cells. That paper adds: Primers: 52 TRBV forward and 13 TRBJ reverse.

Input material: CD4+ effector T cells sorted from blood. The receptor source for this set is a human donor in good health.

Only one count was recorded for this clone. V usage is TRBV7-9 and J usage is TRBJ2-7, with 7 bases fitting TRBD2. The CDR3 spans 15 residues. CDR1 and CDR2 (germline): SEHNR, FQNEAQ (reference sequence). V dropped 5 bases and J dropped 0; count of bases not matched to a gene: 7. The CDR3 DNA reads TGTGCCAGCAGCCCTCACCGGGACTACTCCTACGAGCAGTACTTC. Its protein product is CASSPHRDYSYEQYF.

CDR3 sequence reads: CASGLTLGANNEQFF. The CDR3 region has the DNA TGTGCCAGCGGCCTCACCTTAGGAGCGAACAATGAGCAGTTCTTC. This chain connects TRBV6-1 to TRBJ2-1; D remains ambiguous. Germline V CDR1 and CDR2: MNHNS, SASEGT. V gave up 8 bases and J gave up 5 bases, with 19 bases separating them. The CDR3 loop spans 15 amino acids.

The chain recombines TRBV5-1 with TRBJ2-1, with 8 bases that match TRBD2. This CDR3 has 16 residues. Trimming at V came to 3 bases and at J to 8 bases, leaving 13 bases not matched to a gene. Germline V gene sequence: CDR1 SGHRS, CDR2 YFSETQ. The CDR3 bases are TGCGCCAGCAGCTCGATGGGCGGGAGGTCGGGTGATGAGCAGTTCTTC. Translating it yields CASSSMGGRSGDEQFF.

V is TRBV18 and J is TRBJ1-3; D remains unclear. V shed 3 bases and J shed 4 bases, with 7 bases lying between them. The CDR3 is 13 amino acids. Germline V gene sequence: CDR1 KGHSH, CDR2 LQKENI. The CDR3 coding sequence is TGTGCCAGCTCACCCCGAGACGGAAACACCATATATTTT. This gives the protein CASSPRDGNTIYF.

The chain carries TRBV7-3 and TRBJ2-3, with TRBD2 as a possible D gene (5 bases). This CDR3 has 15 amino acids. The V end was cut by 5 bases, the J end by 0 bases, with 12 bases between. Germline CDR1 is SGHTA and CDR2 is FQGTGA. DNA for the CDR3: TGTGCCAGCAGCCCGGAGGCGGCAAGCACAGATACGCAGTATTTT. Amino acids: CASSPEAASTDTQYF.

This chain links TRBV5-6 with TRBJ2-3; D is possibly TRBD1 (6 bases). Germline CDR1 and CDR2: SGHDT and YYEEEE. This CDR3 comprises 16 residues. The V and J ends lost 7 bases and 0 bases respectively, with 18 bases between them. CDR3 DNA sequence: TGTGCCAGCCACCGCTCGGACAGATTTAGCACAGATACGCAGTATTTT. This sequence encodes CASHRSDRFSTDTQYF.

The chain links TRBV28 to TRBJ1-1, with D uncertain. The V and J ends lost 8 bases and 0 bases respectively, with 7 bases between them. This CDR3 spans 12 amino acids. CDR1 and CDR2 (germline): MDHEN, SYDVKM. The CDR3 loop reads CASWALNTEAFF. The CDR3 DNA follows: TGTGCCAGCTGGGCGTTGAACACTGAAGCTTTCTTT.

The CDR3 reads CASSGGDGIRETQYF. CDR3 DNA: TGTGCCAGCAGTGGGGGGGACGGTATTCGAGAGACCCAGTACTTC. The V and J genes are TRBV25-1 and TRBJ2-5, with D tentatively TRBD2 (6 bases). Trimming stripped 4 bases from V and 4 bases from J, with 16 bases between. CDR3 size: 15 residues. Germline V gene sequence: CDR1 MGHDK, CDR2 SYGVNS.

CDR3 in DNA: TGTGCCAGCAGTACACAATGGGACAGAAGGACTGAAGCTTTCTTT. The encoded protein is CASSTQWDRRTEAFF. This rearrangement joins TRBV2 to TRBJ1-1, with 7 bases that match TRBD1. The CDR3 spans 15 residues. CDR1 and CDR2 (germline): SNHLY, FYNNEI. V trimming: 5 bases; J trimming: 5 bases; junction bases outside the gene matches: 11. Full variable domain (remainder filled in from reference TRBV2 and TRBJ1-1): EPEVTQTPSHQVTQMGQEVILRCVPISNHLYFYWYRQILGQKVEFLVSFYNNEISEKSEIFDDQFSVERPDGSNFTLKIRSTKLEDSAMYFCASSTQWDRRTEAFFGQGTRLTVV.

This clone appeared a few times. The V and J genes are TRBV2 and TRBJ2-6, with no clear D. The V end lost 7 bases, the J end lost 0 bases, and 13 bases lay between the germline ends. This CDR3 comprises 16 residues. Per the germline V gene, CDR1 is SNHLY and CDR2 is FYNNEI. This CDR3 reads CASTGNPGSGANVLTF. CDR3 bases: TGTGCCAGCACCGGTAACCCTGGCTCTGGGGCCAACGTCCTGACTTTC.

The V gene is TRBV11-1, the J gene TRBJ2-7; 7 bases map to TRBD2. This CDR3 region has 15 residues. Germline V lookup: CDR1 SGHAT, CDR2 FQDESV (reference sequence). After removal of 3 bases from V and 2 bases from J, the junction contained 7 bases not matched to a gene. The CDR3 nucleotides read TGTGCCAGCAGCTTGGGACTAATGCCTACCTACGAGCAGTACTTC. As protein: CASSLGLMPTYEQYF. Supplemented by reference TRBV11-1 and TRBJ2-7, the full variable domain reads EAEVAQSPRYKITEKSQAVAFWCDPISGHATLYWYRQILGQGPELLVQFQDESVVDDSQLPKDRFSAERLKGVDSTLKIQPAELGDSAMYLCASSLGLMPTYEQYFGPGTRLTVT.

The chain is built from TRBV5-6 and TRBJ1-2, with a weak D call TRBD1 (6 bases). V gave up 5 bases and J gave up 8 bases, with 19 bases separating them. The CDR3 is made up of 14 amino acids. Germline V lookup: CDR1 SGHDT, CDR2 YYEEEE. CDR3 loop: CASSFGRGLRGYTF. The CDR3 DNA follows: TGTGCCAGCAGTTTCGGCAGGGGACTCCGAGGCTACACCTTC. Full variable domain (outside the CDR3, taken from reference TRBV5-6 and TRBJ1-2): DAGVTQSPTHLIKTRGQQVTLRCSPKSGHDTVSWYQQALGQGPQFIFQYYEEEERQRGNFPDRFSGHQFPNYSSELNVNALLLGDSALYLCASSFGRGLRGYTFGSGTRLTVV.

CDR3 in DNA: TGTGCCAGCAGTTTGCGGCAGACCGAGAATCAGCCCCAGCATTTT. Translating it yields CASSLRQTENQPQHF. The rearrangement uses TRBV6-5 and TRBJ1-5; D unresolved. CDR1 and CDR2 (germline): MNHEY, SVGAGI. Trimming took off 4 bases at V and 4 bases at J, with 14 bases between the two ends. This CDR3 comprises 15 residues.

The chain has TRBV21-1 and TRBJ1-5. TRBV21-1 is noted as a pseudogene. CDR3 length: 13 residues. The CDR3 region is CASSKVTLQPQHF. The CDR3 region has the DNA TGTGCCAGCAGCAAAGTGACTTTACAGCCCCAGCATTTT.

For the CDR3, the DNA is TGCGCCAGCAGCTTGGTAGTAGGGGCAGCCGGGGAGCTGTTTTTT. The encoded protein is CASSLVVGAAGELFF. The chain uses TRBV5-1 and TRBJ2-2, with D perhaps TRBD1 (5 bases). Per germline, CDR1 SGHRS and CDR2 YFSETQ. The CDR3 is 15 amino acids. The V end was cut by 0 bases, the J end by 6 bases, with 12 bases between.

Notes on this clone: Other DNA sequences from this sample encode an identical CDR3 as well. V usage is TRBV5-4 and J usage is TRBJ2-5; D possibly matches TRBD1 or TRBD2 (7 bases each). The V end was cut by 0 bases, the J end by 9 bases, with 24 bases between. Germline V gives CDR1 SGHNT, CDR2 YYREEE (reference sequence). The CDR3 is made up of 17 amino acids. The CDR3 DNA follows: TGTGCCAGCAGCTTGGGAAGGGGGCGGGGGAGCATCGGGGCCCAGTACTTC. It translates to CASSLGRGRGSIGAQYF.